The clone carrying this TCR beta chain occurred a few times. Its antigen is still unknown. This sample stems from a study of T cells after yellow fever vaccination. Regarding the study as a whole: The booster response re-showed most primary clones: approximately 95% CD4, around 85% CD8. The presence of abundant clonotypes contaminating from the bulk population was possible in FACS-sorted repertoires.

TCRdb used MiXCR to reprocess the 5' RACE reads, holding one entry per CDR3 protein. The sample has 550,000 to 750,000 distinct CDR3 sequences; approximately 12% are singletons. CDR1 and CDR2 from the germline V gene are SGHDN and FVKESK. With V trimmed by 3 bases and J by 3 bases, 6 bases remained unmatched. The CDR3 spans 16 residues. V gene TRBV14 combines with J gene TRBJ2-7; TRBD2 aligns across 12 bases. Source: PBMCs, taken on the day of the yellow fever booster vaccination. This receptor was taken from a man in his thirties or forties who received the YFV17D yellow fever vaccine. The CDR3 DNA follows: TGTGCCAGCAGCCAGATACTAGCGGGAGGTGTCTACGAGCAGTACTTC. Encoded protein: CASSQILAGGVYEQYF.